One sample yielded the 3 T cell receptor beta chains listed below, sequenced in a study of cytomegalovirus exposure and HLA in healthy donors. The PCR employed 60 Vbeta primers together with 13 Jbeta primers. Using immunoSEQ multiplex PCR, the repertoire was profiled, and TCRdb retains in-frame clones only, with some absent. Among around 150,000 clones listed, roughly four fifths were seen once. Sequences were obtained from PBMCs. The receptor source for this set is a man aged 25-45 years in good health and CMV-seronegative.

This rearrangement joins TRBV20-1 to TRBJ1-1; 8 nucleotides align to TRBD1. This CDR3 comprises 11 residues. The germline CDR1 and CDR2 sequences are DFQATT and SNEGSKA (reference sequence). CDR3 sequence: CSPAGGAGSFF. The DNA for the CDR3 is TGCAGCCCGGCAGGGGGCGCTGGGTCTTTCTTT.

As regards this clone: This sample includes further DNA sequences coding for the same CDR3. The chain joins TRBV18 to TRBJ1-1; maybe TRBD1 (5 bases). This CDR3 spans 14 amino acids. The germline V and J ends were trimmed by 2 bases and 1 base, with 8 bases remaining between them. The germline V gene encodes CDR1 KGHSH and CDR2 LQKENI. In DNA, the CDR3 is TGTGCCAGCTCACCAGGCCAGGGGAACACTGAAGCTTTCTTT. It yields the protein CASSPGQGNTEAFF. The full variable domain, rest sourced from reference TRBV18 and TRBJ1-1, is NAGVMQNPRHLVRRRGQEARLRCSPMKGHSHVYWYRQLPEEGLKFMVYLQKENIIDESGMPKERFSAEFPKEGPSILRIQQVVRGDSAAYFCASSPGQGNTEAFFGQGTRLTVV.

A few counts support this clone. V usage is TRBV5-1 and J usage is TRBJ2-1, with D possibly being TRBD1 (6 bases). With 4 bases removed from V and 8 bases from J, the gap between germline ends came to 19 bases. Germline V gives CDR1 SGHRS, CDR2 YFSETQ. The CDR3 is 15 amino acids. The CDR3 sequence: CASSRDGGAVDEQFF. The CDR3 DNA reads as TGCGCCAGCAGCCGGGATGGGGGCGCGGTGGATGAGCAGTTCTTC.